This TCR beta chain derives from a study of blood T cell repertoires in COVID-19. CDR3 size: 14 residues. V gave up 8 bases and J gave up 0 bases, with 10 bases separating them. Germline V gene data show CDR1 as LNHDA and CDR2 as SQIVND (reference sequence). Sequencing was performed with immunoSEQ multiplex PCR; in TCRdb, only in-frame clones are kept and a portion is missing. The sample carries tens of thousands of clones, about 90% recorded once. The genes are TRBV19 and TRBJ1-4, with D perhaps TRBD1 (6 bases). Sequenced material: peripheral blood. The receptor was derived from a man between 18 and 35 years old with COVID-19, enrolled during active disease. The CDR3 region is CASCHRATNEKLFF. DNA for the CDR3: TGTGCCAGTTGTCACAGGGCAACTAATGAAAAACTGTTTTTT.